These 20 T cell receptor beta chains share one sample of origin, sequenced in a study of T cells in Graves' hyperthyroidism and ophthalmopathy. Authors of the study amplified TCR beta CDR3 regions from RNA transcripts. A set of HTBI primers served as the primers for a first-round RT-PCR of the TCR CDR3. TCRdb called the multiplex PCR reads again in MiXCR, with one record for every CDR3 protein. This sample has over 300,000 distinct CDR3 sequences; approximately 15% occur once, and the top ten carry 9.5% to 12%. Source material: blood. The receptor source for this set is a woman aged 55 to 70 with Graves' hyperthyroidism.

This clonotype was counted at least ten times. The chain has TRBV20-1 and TRBJ2-2; 8 bases map to TRBD2. The CDR3 is 17 amino acids. CDR1 is DFQATT, CDR2 SNEGSKA, per germline (reference sequence). V shed 0 bases and J 5 bases; nucleotides not matched to a gene: 11. The CDR3 region is CSAREGGSGRRTGELFF. In nucleotides, the CDR3 is TGCAGTGCTAGAGAAGGTGGAAGCGGGAGACGGACCGGGGAGCTGTTTTTT.

There are many counts of this clonotype. The rearrangement uses TRBV6-1 and TRBJ2-1; D ambiguous. The CDR3 is 14 residues long. From germline, CDR1 is MNHNS and CDR2 SASEGT. V was cut by 5 bases and J by 4 bases, with 12 bases left in between. The CDR3 spells CASSPGDRYNEQFF. In nucleotides, the CDR3 is TGTGCCAGCAGTCCTGGAGACCGGTACAATGAGCAGTTCTTC.

Comments on this clonotype: This could be a read error, since a much larger clone is one nucleotide away. The genes are TRBV20-1 and TRBJ2-3; D is ambiguous. Germline CDR1 DFQATT, CDR2 SNEGSKA (reference sequence). The CDR3 consists of 14 residues. Trimming cost V 4 bases and J 1 base, with 12 bases left between them. This CDR3 is CSAKSWARTDTQYF. CDR3 sequence (DNA): TGCAGTGCTAAGTCATGGGCACGCACAGATACGCAGTATTTT.

This sequence joins TRBV7-9 and TRBJ1-1; possibly TRBD1 for D (5 bases). Trimming shortened V by 5 bases and J by 5 bases, and 18 bases separated the two germline ends. The CDR3 sequence is 15 residues long. Germline CDR1 is SEHNR and CDR2 is FQNEAQ (reference sequence). CDR3 sequence reads: CASSHVGGAGTEAFF. The CDR3 region has the DNA TGTGCCAGCAGCCACGTGGGAGGGGCGGGGACTGAAGCTTTCTTT.

This chain connects TRBV19 to TRBJ1-2, with 7 nucleotides matching TRBD1. Germline trimming cut 5 bases from V and 0 bases from J; bases unmatched to any gene: 15. Germline-derived CDR1 and CDR2 are LNHDA and SQIVND (reference sequence). The CDR3 runs 18 residues. The CDR3, as DNA: TGTGCCAGTAGTTTCGAGCCAAGACAGGGTGGGACTAACTATGGCTACACCTTC. Translated, it gives CASSFEPRQGGTNYGYTF. The full variable domain, rest sourced from reference TRBV19 and TRBJ1-2, is DGGITQSPKYLFRKEGQNVTLSCEQNLNHDAMYWYRQDPGQGLRLIYYSQIVNDFQKGDIAEGYSVSREKKESFPLTVTSAQKNPTAFYLCASSFEPRQGGTNYGYTFGSGTRLTVV.

This clonotype was seen repeatedly, ten times or more. This chain connects TRBV7-8 to TRBJ2-3, with TRBD2 matching 10 bases. This CDR3 spans 16 amino acids. CDR1 and CDR2 (germline): SGHVS, FQNEAQ. Germline trimming cut 1 base from V and 4 bases from J; bases unmatched to any gene: 5. CDR3 in amino acids: CASSLVTSGLSDTQYF. CDR3 bases: TGTGCCAGCAGCTTAGTGACTAGCGGGCTATCAGATACGCAGTATTTT.

This clonotype was counted many times. This chain uses TRBV28 with TRBJ2-7, with 7 positions matching TRBD2. With 4 bases clipped from V and 2 bases from J, the junction kept 8 bases outside the gene matches. Germline V gives CDR1 MDHEN, CDR2 SYDVKM. The CDR3 loop spans 15 amino acids. CDR3 sequence (DNA): TGTGCCAGCAGTTCGCAGACTAGCTCCGCCTACGAGCAGTACTTC. Protein product: CASSSQTSSAYEQYF.

This clonotype occurred many times. The chain uses TRBV4-2 and TRBJ2-2; 10 nucleotides align to TRBD2. The CDR3 sequence is 17 residues long. After removal of 4 bases from V and 0 bases from J, the junction contained 5 bases not matched to a gene. The germline gives CDR1 LGHNA, CDR2 YNFKEQ. Here the CDR3 DNA reads TGTGCCAGCAGCCGCCCTGGACTAGCGGCGAACACCGGGGAGCTGTTTTTT. It specifies CASSRPGLAANTGELFF.

This clonotype was observed at least ten times. The rearrangement links TRBV3-1 to TRBJ2-7; TRBD2 aligns across 7 bases. J gave up 4 bases and V 4 bases, and 13 bases lay outside the gene matches. The CDR3 contains 16 residues. Germline loops: CDR1 LGHDT, CDR2 YNNKEL (reference sequence). The CDR3 DNA is TGTGCCAGCAGCCGTTCGACCCTAGCGGTGCTGTACGAGCAGTACTTC. Translated: CASSRSTLAVLYEQYF.

This clonotype was seen at least ten times. This chain uses TRBV28 with TRBJ2-5, with D unresolved. V was cut by 7 bases and J by 2 bases, with 14 bases left in between. Per germline, CDR1 MDHEN and CDR2 SYDVKM. CDR3 length: 14 residues. Written as DNA, the CDR3 is TGTGCCAGCAACCGACCCGGAACACAAGAGACCCAGTACTTC. Protein sequence: CASNRPGTQETQYF.

This clonotype was seen repeatedly, ten times or more. The rearrangement links TRBV3-1 to TRBJ2-1; 7 nucleotides align to TRBD1. V was clipped by 2 bases and J by 9 bases; unmatched bases: 7. The CDR3 consists of 14 residues. CDR1 and CDR2 from the germline V gene are LGHDT and YNNKEL (reference sequence). CDR3 in amino acids: CASSQKGTGVEQFF. In DNA form, the CDR3 reads TGTGCCAGCAGCCAAAAGGGCACAGGGGTTGAGCAGTTCTTC.

This sequence joins TRBV20-1 and TRBJ2-7; 11 nucleotides line up with TRBD2. Unmatched junction bases numbered 9, after V lost 6 bases and J lost 2 bases. Germline V gene data show CDR1 as DFQATT and CDR2 as SNEGSKA (reference sequence). This CDR3 region has 15 residues. CDR3 bases: TGCAGTGCGGCCGGGACTAGCGGCTTAACCTACGAGCAGTACTTC. It specifies CSAAGTSGLTYEQYF.

Ten or more counts support this clonotype. The V call is TRBV6-5, the J call TRBJ1-6; the D gene is possibly TRBD1 (6 bases). Germline CDR1 reads MNHEY; CDR2 reads SVGAGI. This CDR3 has 16 residues. Trimming removed 1 base from V and 8 bases from J, with 15 bases in between. CDR3 nucleotides: TGTGCCAGCAGTTACTGGGGTGGGGGGGGCGATTCACCCCTCCACTTT. Its translation: CASSYWGGGGDSPLHF.

This clonotype has a handful of counts. V gene TRBV7-9 combines with J gene TRBJ1-6; tentative D call: TRBD1 (6 bases). Trimming cost V 2 bases and J 10 bases, with 18 bases left between them. The CDR3 length is 16 residues. CDR1 and CDR2 from the germline V gene are SEHNR and FQNEAQ (reference sequence). In nucleotides, the CDR3 is TGTGCCAGCAGCTTACCTCCCGAGGGGGGCGCGTCACCCCTCCACTTT. Protein product: CASSLPPEGGASPLHF.

This clonotype was detected many times. This chain connects TRBV20-1 to TRBJ1-6, with no clear D. The CDR3 has 15 residues. V was pared by 2 bases and J by 0 bases, with 8 bases between. CDR1 and CDR2 (germline): DFQATT, SNEGSKA (reference sequence). The CDR3 coding sequence is TGCAGTGCTAGAAGGCAGAGCTCCTATAATTCACCCCTCCACTTT. Encoded protein: CSARRQSSYNSPLHF.

The chain couples TRBV4-2 to TRBJ2-3, with D hard to call. CDR1 LGHNA and CDR2 YNFKEQ come from the germline V gene. V was pared by 0 bases and J by 4 bases, with 8 bases between. CDR3 size: 14 residues. DNA of the CDR3: TGTGCCAGCAGCCAAGATAGTAGAGCAGATACGCAGTATTTT. Amino acid sequence: CASSQDSRADTQYF.

This clonotype was detected a few times. The CDR3 sequence is CASSLGSGIVYEQYF. In DNA form, the CDR3 reads TGCGCCAGCAGCTTGGGTTCGGGAATAGTCTACGAGCAGTACTTC. The rearrangement links TRBV5-1 to TRBJ2-7, with a weak D call TRBD2 (5 bases). In germline, CDR1 is SGHRS, CDR2 YFSETQ. V lost 0 bases and J lost 3, with 13 bases in between. The CDR3 extends over 15 amino acids. Based on the CDR3 plus reference TRBV5-1 and TRBJ2-7, the full variable domain is KAGVTQTPRYLIKTRGQQVTLSCSPISGHRSVSWYQQTPGQGLQFLFEYFSETQRNKGNFPGRFSGRQFSNSRSEMNVSTLELGDSALYLCASSLGSGIVYEQYFGPGTRLTVT.

This chain links TRBV5-1 with TRBJ1-1; 7 nucleotides align to TRBD1. CDR1 is SGHRS and CDR2 is YFSETQ in the germline V gene. The CDR3 spans 16 residues. V shed 7 bases and J 4 bases; nucleotides not matched to a gene: 16. CDR3 bases: TGCGCCAGCCGACTCTCAGGGGGGGCTCTTGGCACTGAAGCTTTCTTT. Translated: CASRLSGGALGTEAFF.

This clonotype was observed many times. The chain recombines TRBV24-1 with TRBJ2-7, with unresolved D. The CDR3 loop spans 13 amino acids. The ends were cut back, 3 bases at V and 5 bases at J, with 10 bases in the middle. Germline V lookup: CDR1 KGHDR, CDR2 SFDVKD. DNA of the CDR3: TGTGCCACCAGTGATCCCCTCCGTAACGAGCAGTACTTC. This gives the protein CATSDPLRNEQYF.

This chain links TRBV7-9 with TRBJ1-1; no clear D gene. Per the germline V gene, CDR1 is SEHNR and CDR2 is FQNEAQ (reference sequence). The CDR3 has 14 residues. The V end lost 5 bases, the J end lost 2 bases, and 12 bases lay between the germline ends. Here the CDR3 reads CASSRHPSNTEAFF. CDR3 nucleotides: TGTGCCAGCAGCCGACACCCTTCTAACACTGAAGCTTTCTTT.